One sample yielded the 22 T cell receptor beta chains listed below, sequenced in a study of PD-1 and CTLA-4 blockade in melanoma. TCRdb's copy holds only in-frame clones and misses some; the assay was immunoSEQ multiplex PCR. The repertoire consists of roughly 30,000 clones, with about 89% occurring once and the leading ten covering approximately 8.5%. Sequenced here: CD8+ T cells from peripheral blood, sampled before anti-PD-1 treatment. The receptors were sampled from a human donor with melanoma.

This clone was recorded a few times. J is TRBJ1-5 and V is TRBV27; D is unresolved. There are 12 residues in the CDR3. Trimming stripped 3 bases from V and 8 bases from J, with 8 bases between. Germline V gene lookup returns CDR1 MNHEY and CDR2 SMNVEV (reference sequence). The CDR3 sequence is CASSFYGEPQHF. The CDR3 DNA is TGTGCCAGCAGTTTTTATGGGGAGCCCCAGCATTTT.

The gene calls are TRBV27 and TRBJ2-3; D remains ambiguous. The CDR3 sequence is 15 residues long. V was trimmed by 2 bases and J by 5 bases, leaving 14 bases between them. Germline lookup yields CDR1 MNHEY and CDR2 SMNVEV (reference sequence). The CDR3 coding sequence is TGTGCCAGCAGTTTAAGGAGAGATTTGCGAGATACGCAGTATTTT. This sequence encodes CASSLRRDLRDTQYF.

In DNA, the CDR3 is TGTGCCTGGGCAGGAGCGAACACTGAAGCTTTCTTT. Protein: CAWAGANTEAFF. The V call is TRBV30, the J call TRBJ1-1; D gene unclear. Trimming cost V 5 bases and J 1 base, with 8 bases left between them. The CDR3 is 12 residues long. In germline, CDR1 is GTSNPN, CDR2 SVGIG (reference sequence). The full variable domain, rest sourced from reference TRBV30 and TRBJ1-1, is SQTIHQWPATLVQPVGSPLSLECTVEGTSNPNLYWYRQAAGRGLQLLFYSVGIGQISSEVPQNLSASRPQDRQFILSSKKLLLSDSGFYLCAWAGANTEAFFGQGTRLTVV.

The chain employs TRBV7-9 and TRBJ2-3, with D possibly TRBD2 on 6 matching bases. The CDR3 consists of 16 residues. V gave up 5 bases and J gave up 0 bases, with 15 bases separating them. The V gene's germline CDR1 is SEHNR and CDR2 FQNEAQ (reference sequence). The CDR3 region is CASSHLSSESTDTQYF. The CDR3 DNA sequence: TGTGCCAGCAGCCATCTGTCTAGCGAGAGCACAGATACGCAGTATTTT. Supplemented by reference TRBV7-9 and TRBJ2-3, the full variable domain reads DTGVSQNPRHKITKRGQNVTFRCDPISEHNRLYWYRQTLGQGPEFLTYFQNEAQLEKSRLLSDRFSAERPKGSFSTLEIQRTEQGDSAMYLCASSHLSSESTDTQYFGPGTRLTVL.

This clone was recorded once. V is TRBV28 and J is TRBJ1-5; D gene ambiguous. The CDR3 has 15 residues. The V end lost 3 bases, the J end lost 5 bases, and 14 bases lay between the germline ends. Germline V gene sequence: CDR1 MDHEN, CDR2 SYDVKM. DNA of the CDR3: TGTGCCAGCAGTTTTTCGGACGCGATTTATCAGCCCCAGCATTTT. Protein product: CASSFSDAIYQPQHF.

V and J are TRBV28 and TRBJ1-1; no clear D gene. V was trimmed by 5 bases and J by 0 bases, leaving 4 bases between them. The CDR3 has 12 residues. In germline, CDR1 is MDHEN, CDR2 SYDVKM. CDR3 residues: CASSGVNTEAFF. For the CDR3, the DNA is TGTGCCAGCAGTGGGGTGAACACTGAAGCTTTCTTT.

The CDR3 DNA sequence: TGTGCCAGCAGCTTGGGTGGGACAGGTAGCTACGAGCAGTACTTC. Its translation: CASSLGGTGSYEQYF. This chain links TRBV5-6 with TRBJ2-7; 8 bases line up with TRBD1. Germline-derived CDR1 and CDR2 are SGHDT and YYEEEE. This CDR3 is 15 amino acids long. V lost 0 bases to trimming and J lost 3 bases; unmatched junction nucleotides: 5.

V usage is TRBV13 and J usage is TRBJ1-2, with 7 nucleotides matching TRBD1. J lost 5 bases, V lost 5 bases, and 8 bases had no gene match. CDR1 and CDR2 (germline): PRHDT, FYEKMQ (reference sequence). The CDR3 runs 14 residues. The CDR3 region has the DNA TGTGCCAGCAGCCCGGGACAGAATTTTTATGGCTACACCTTC. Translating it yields CASSPGQNFYGYTF.

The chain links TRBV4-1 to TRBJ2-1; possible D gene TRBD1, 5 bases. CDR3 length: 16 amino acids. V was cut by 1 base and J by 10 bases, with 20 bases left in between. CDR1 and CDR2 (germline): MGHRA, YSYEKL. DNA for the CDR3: TGCGCCAGCAGCCAAGTAGATAAGGGGCTAGGGTTCGAGCAGTTCTTC. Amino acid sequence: CASSQVDKGLGFEQFF.

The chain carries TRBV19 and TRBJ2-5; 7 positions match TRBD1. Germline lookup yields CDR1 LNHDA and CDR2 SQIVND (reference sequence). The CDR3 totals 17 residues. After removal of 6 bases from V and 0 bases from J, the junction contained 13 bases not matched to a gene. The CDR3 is CASSPGWGRGYQETQYF. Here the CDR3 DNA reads TGTGCCAGTAGCCCGGGCTGGGGCAGGGGGTACCAAGAGACCCAGTACTTC.

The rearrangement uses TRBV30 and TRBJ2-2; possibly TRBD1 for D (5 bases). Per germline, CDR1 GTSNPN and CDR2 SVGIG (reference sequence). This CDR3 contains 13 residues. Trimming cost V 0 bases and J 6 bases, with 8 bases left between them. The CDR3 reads CAWSVPGPGELFF. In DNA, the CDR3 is TGTGCCTGGAGTGTACCAGGGCCCGGGGAGCTGTTTTTT.

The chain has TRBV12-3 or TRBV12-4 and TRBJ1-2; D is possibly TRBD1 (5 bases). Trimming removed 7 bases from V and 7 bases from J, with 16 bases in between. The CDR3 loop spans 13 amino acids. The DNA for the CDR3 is TGTGCCAGCATTCTAAGGGGCCTCACTGGCTACACCTTC. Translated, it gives CASILRGLTGYTF.

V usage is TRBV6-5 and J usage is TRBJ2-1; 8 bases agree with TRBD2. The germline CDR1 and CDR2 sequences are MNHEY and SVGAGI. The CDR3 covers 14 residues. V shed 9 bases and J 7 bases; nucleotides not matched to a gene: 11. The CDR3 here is CASDGGEGWNEQFF. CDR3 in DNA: TGTGCCAGTGACGGGGGGGAGGGTTGGAATGAGCAGTTCTTC.

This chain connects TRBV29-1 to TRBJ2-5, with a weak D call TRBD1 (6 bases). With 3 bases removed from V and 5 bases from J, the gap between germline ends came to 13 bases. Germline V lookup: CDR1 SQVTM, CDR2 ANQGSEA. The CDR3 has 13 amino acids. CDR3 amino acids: CSVEEQGIETQYF. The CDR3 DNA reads TGCAGCGTTGAGGAACAGGGAATCGAGACCCAGTACTTC.

In nucleotides, the CDR3 is TGTGCCAGCAGTTTACCGGAACCTTGGGACAGGATTTTCTCCTACGAGCAGTACTTC. Its translation is CASSLPEPWDRIFSYEQYF. The V gene is TRBV27, the J gene TRBJ2-7, with 8 nucleotides matching TRBD1. With 2 bases clipped from V and 0 bases from J, the junction kept 15 bases outside the gene matches. The CDR3 covers 19 residues. Germline V gene sequence: CDR1 MNHEY, CDR2 SMNVEV (reference sequence).

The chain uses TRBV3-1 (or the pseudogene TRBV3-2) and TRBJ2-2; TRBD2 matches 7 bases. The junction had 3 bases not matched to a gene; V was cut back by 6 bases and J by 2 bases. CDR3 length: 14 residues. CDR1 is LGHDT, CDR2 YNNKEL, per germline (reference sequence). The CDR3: CASRSGANTGELFF. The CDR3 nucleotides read TGTGCCAGCAGAAGCGGGGCAAACACCGGGGAGCTGTTTTTT.

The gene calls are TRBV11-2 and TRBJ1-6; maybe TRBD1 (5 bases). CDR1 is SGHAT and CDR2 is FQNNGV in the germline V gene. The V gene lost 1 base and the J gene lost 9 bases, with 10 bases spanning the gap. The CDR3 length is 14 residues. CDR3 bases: TGTGCCAGCAGCTTAGTGGGGGGGGGTTCACCCCTCCACTTT. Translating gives CASSLVGGGSPLHF.

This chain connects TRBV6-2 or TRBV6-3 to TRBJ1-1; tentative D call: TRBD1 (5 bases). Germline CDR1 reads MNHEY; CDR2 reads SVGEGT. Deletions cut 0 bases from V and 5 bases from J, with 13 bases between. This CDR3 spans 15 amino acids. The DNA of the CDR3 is TGTGCCAGCAGTTACTCGGCGAGGGGAGGAACTGAAGCTTTCTTT. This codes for CASSYSARGGTEAFF.

This chain's CDR3 is CASSTGQELWYGYTF. DNA for the CDR3: TGTGCCAGTAGTACAGGACAGGAATTATGGTATGGCTACACCTTC. V is TRBV19 and J is TRBJ1-2; 7 bases agree with TRBD1. There are 15 residues in the CDR3. From germline, CDR1 is LNHDA and CDR2 SQIVND (reference sequence). V lost 4 bases to trimming and J lost 5 bases; unmatched junction nucleotides: 10.

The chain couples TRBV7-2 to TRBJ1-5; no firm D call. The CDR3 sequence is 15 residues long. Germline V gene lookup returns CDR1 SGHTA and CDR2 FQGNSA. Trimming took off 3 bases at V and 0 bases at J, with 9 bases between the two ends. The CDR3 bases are TGTGCCAGCAGCTTCAACGGCAATAGCAATCAGCCCCAGCATTTT. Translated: CASSFNGNSNQPQHF.

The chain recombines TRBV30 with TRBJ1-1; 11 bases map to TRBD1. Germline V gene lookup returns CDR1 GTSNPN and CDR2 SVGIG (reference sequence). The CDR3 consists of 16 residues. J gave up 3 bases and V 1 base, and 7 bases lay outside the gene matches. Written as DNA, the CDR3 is TGTGCCTGGAGTGATGGGACAGGGGGATCGGACACTGAAGCTTTCTTT. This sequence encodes CAWSDGTGGSDTEAFF.

The CDR3 loop reads CASSSTVYQETQYF. CDR3 DNA sequence: TGTGCCAGCAGTTCGACAGTGTACCAAGAGACCCAGTACTTC. The rearrangement uses TRBV27 and TRBJ2-5; TRBD1 might be the D (5 bases). Per the germline V gene, CDR1 is MNHEY and CDR2 is SMNVEV (reference sequence). With 4 bases removed from V and 0 bases from J, the gap between germline ends came to 9 bases. There are 14 residues in the CDR3.